This TCR beta chain was retrieved from a study of shared T cell receptors in the human thymus. The method was immunoSEQ multiplex PCR; TCRdb's version includes in-frame clones alone and lacks a portion of them. The sample lists roughly 500,000 clones, 70% to 80% occurring once. The ends were cut back, 7 bases at V and 0 bases at J, with 10 bases in the middle. Germline V gene lookup returns CDR1 MDHEN and CDR2 SYDVKM. This CDR3 contains 13 residues. The same sample was also studied in work on human thymus T cells. That paper notes: Infants served as donors; they were healthy and Finnish and were having corrective surgery for congenital heart defects. Thymic material originated from resections removed in the course of corrective heart surgery. The authors found apparently biased V and J gene usage in thymic and blood repertoires. Thymic repertoires from unrelated individuals overlapped highly, related research reported.

The V gene is TRBV28, the J gene TRBJ2-7; D not certain. The sequence came from a boy younger than two with a congenital heart defect. Sequencing was performed on thymocytes. CDR3 nucleotide sequence: TGTGCCAGCAACCTCAGGCGCTCCTACGAGCAGTACTTC. Residues: CASNLRRSYEQYF.